The 29 T cell receptor beta chains given below trace back to one sample, sequenced in a study of T cell changes during pregnancy in multiple sclerosis. Sequencing was performed with immunoSEQ multiplex PCR; in TCRdb, only in-frame clones are kept and a portion is missing. The table shows approximately 41,000 clones, with around 93% occurring only once. Sequencing was performed on CD8+ T cells from peripheral blood mononuclear cells, taken in the third trimester of pregnancy. The origin of the receptors is a female donor with multiple sclerosis, enrolled in a pregnancy study.

The chain uses TRBV29-1 and TRBJ2-1; 13 bases map to TRBD2. V shed 5 bases, J shed 5 bases, and the junction held 9 bases outside the gene matches. Germline V gene lookup returns CDR1 SQVTM and CDR2 ANQGSEA. The CDR3 totals 16 residues. CDR3 nucleotide sequence: TGCAGCGTTATGGGAGGGACTAGCGGGGTCGACAATGAGCAGTTCTTC. Translated, it gives CSVMGGTSGVDNEQFF.

The rearrangement links TRBV28 to TRBJ2-7, with D perhaps TRBD2 (5 bases). CDR1 is MDHEN, CDR2 SYDVKM, per germline. Trimming left V 6 bases short and J 3 bases short, with 12 bases between. This CDR3 comprises 13 residues. CDR3 in amino acids: CASRELGVYEQYF. DNA for the CDR3: TGTGCCAGCAGAGAACTAGGTGTCTACGAGCAGTACTTC.

The chain is built from TRBV19 and TRBJ2-7; the D is unclear. The germline gives CDR1 LNHDA, CDR2 SQIVND (reference sequence). V was trimmed by 4 bases and J by 7 bases, leaving 11 bases between them. The CDR3 consists of 12 residues. The CDR3 sequence: CASSRGSREQYF. CDR3 nucleotides: TGTGCCAGTAGTAGAGGTTCTCGGGAGCAGTACTTC.

V and J are TRBV27 and TRBJ2-1; 9 bases map to TRBD2. This CDR3 spans 15 amino acids. Germline CDR1 MNHEY, CDR2 SMNVEV (reference sequence). The V and J ends lost 6 bases and 7 bases, in that order; junction bases with no gene match: 10. Written as DNA, the CDR3 is TGTGCCAGCAGAACCGGGACTAGCTCCGTGAATGAGCAGTTCTTC. Translating gives CASRTGTSSVNEQFF.

This sequence joins TRBV6-4 and TRBJ2-2; 7 nucleotides match TRBD2. The CDR3 length is 14 residues. With 3 bases clipped from V and 3 bases from J, the junction kept 1 base outside the gene matches. Germline-derived CDR1 and CDR2 are MRHNA and SNTAGT. CDR3: CASSDGGDTGELFF. DNA of the CDR3: TGTGCCAGCAGTGATGGGGGGGACACCGGGGAGCTGTTTTTT.

The rearrangement uses TRBV19 and TRBJ1-2, with D unresolved. V lost 7 bases to trimming and J lost 4 bases, with 16 bases between them. This CDR3 is built from 14 residues. Germline lookup yields CDR1 LNHDA and CDR2 SQIVND (reference sequence). CDR3 sequence: CASTLGGQSYGYTF. CDR3 nucleotide sequence: TGTGCCAGTACTCTGGGAGGGCAATCCTATGGCTACACCTTC.

In its sample, this clone was seen once. The V gene is TRBV2, the J gene TRBJ2-3, with 11 bases fitting TRBD2. The CDR3 covers 16 residues. The germline V gene encodes CDR1 SNHLY and CDR2 FYNNEI. The V and J ends lost 6 bases and 5 bases, in that order; junction bases with no gene match: 10. The CDR3 is CASSLLAGEEKDTQYF. CDR3 bases: TGTGCCAGCAGCTTACTAGCGGGAGAAGAAAAAGATACGCAGTATTTT.

DNA of the CDR3: TGTGCCTGGAGTGTACAGAACAATGAGCAGTTCTTC. It specifies CAWSVQNNEQFF. V usage is TRBV30 and J usage is TRBJ2-1; D remains unclear. Germline V gene data show CDR1 as GTSNPN and CDR2 as SVGIG (reference sequence). The CDR3 is 12 amino acids. With 0 bases removed from V and 5 bases from J, the gap between germline ends came to 5 bases.

The chain has TRBV19 and TRBJ2-1, with 10 bases that match TRBD2. The CDR3 is 18 amino acids. V shed 0 bases and J 4 bases; nucleotides not matched to a gene: 9. CDR1 is LNHDA, CDR2 SQIVND, per germline (reference sequence). As DNA, the CDR3 is TGTGCCAGTAGTATAGAACCTCCGGGACTAGCGTTTTACAATGAGCAGTTCTTC. Its protein is CASSIEPPGLAFYNEQFF.

This rearrangement joins TRBV20-1 to TRBJ2-7, with no clear D. CDR1 and CDR2 (germline): DFQATT, SNEGSKA (reference sequence). The V end was cut by 0 bases, the J end by 10 bases, with 10 bases between. The CDR3 length is 11 residues. CDR3 in amino acids: CSARDAVTQYF. The CDR3, as DNA: TGCAGTGCTAGAGATGCGGTCACCCAGTACTTC.

The chain joins TRBV5-1 to TRBJ2-2; 11 bases line up with TRBD2. Germline CDR1 and CDR2: SGHRS and YFSETQ. The CDR3 has 17 residues. V was clipped by 4 bases and J by 1 base; unmatched bases: 6. DNA of the CDR3: TGCGCCAGCAGCCGACTAGCGGGACCACGGAACACCGGGGAGCTGTTTTTT. Amino acids: CASSRLAGPRNTGELFF. Together with reference TRBV5-1 and TRBJ2-2, the CDR3 gives the full variable domain: KAGVTQTPRYLIKTRGQQVTLSCSPISGHRSVSWYQQTPGQGLQFLFEYFSETQRNKGNFPGRFSGRQFSNSRSEMNVSTLELGDSALYLCASSRLAGPRNTGELFFGEGSRLTVL.

This clone was picked up one time. This rearrangement joins TRBV27 to TRBJ2-7, with TRBD2 as a possible D gene (6 bases). CDR1 and CDR2 (germline): MNHEY, SMNVEV (reference sequence). Trimming pared 5 bases from V and 6 bases from J, leaving 11 bases between. The CDR3 sequence is 12 residues long. The CDR3 DNA reads TGTGCCAGCAGTCTTGCCGGGGGCGAGCAGTACTTC. It is translated as CASSLAGGEQYF.

V gene TRBV5-8 combines with J gene TRBJ2-7; weak D call: TRBD2 (6 bases). V lost 7 bases to trimming and J lost 10 bases, with 12 bases between them. Per germline, CDR1 SGHTS and CDR2 YDEGEE. The CDR3 is 10 amino acids. The CDR3 is CASGAGFQYF. The CDR3, as DNA: TGTGCCAGCGGGGCGGGATTCCAGTACTTC.

The chain employs TRBV2 and TRBJ2-1; 13 positions agree with TRBD2. J lost 5 bases, V lost 8 bases, and 6 bases had no gene match. Germline loops: CDR1 SNHLY, CDR2 FYNNEI. The CDR3 covers 15 residues. The CDR3 DNA reads TGTGCCAGCGGGCGACTAGCGGGAGGCAACAATGAGCAGTTCTTC. It specifies CASGRLAGGNNEQFF.

This sequence joins TRBV15 and TRBJ2-1, with 8 positions matching TRBD2. Per germline, CDR1 LNHNV and CDR2 YYDKDF (reference sequence). The V segment lost 1 base and the J segment 3 bases; nucleotides outside the gene matches: 29. The CDR3 sequence is 24 residues long. CDR3 nucleotide sequence: TGTGCCACCAGCAGAGCGGGACGCGACGCATGGGGACTAGTCGTGAATCCGGACTACAATGAGCAGTTCTTC. Protein product: CATSRAGRDAWGLVVNPDYNEQFF. The entire variable domain, with the rest obtained from reference TRBV15 and TRBJ2-1, is as follows: DAMVIQNPRYQVTQFGKPVTLSCSQTLNHNVMYWYQQKSSQAPKLLFHYYDKDFNNEADTPDNFQSRRPNTSFCFLDIRSPGLGDTAMYLCATSRAGRDAWGLVVNPDYNEQFFGPGTRLTVL.

The chain combines TRBV29-1 with TRBJ2-5; 9 nucleotides align to TRBD1. The end of the DNA fits TRBJ2-7 better, so the J call may be wrong. CDR3 length: 14 amino acids. From germline, CDR1 is SQVTM and CDR2 ANQGSEA. DNA for the CDR3: TGCAGCGTTGAGGGGACAGGGTCCTCCTACGAGCAGTACTTC. This gives the protein CSVEGTGSSYEQYF.

CDR3 sequence: CASSKPGQVEQYF. The DNA of the CDR3 is TGTGCCAGCAGCAAACCGGGACAGGTAGAGCAGTACTTC. The chain uses TRBV5-6 and TRBJ2-7; 8 bases line up with TRBD1. Germline V gene lookup returns CDR1 SGHDT and CDR2 YYEEEE. Unmatched junction bases numbered 7, after V lost 4 bases and J lost 7 bases. This CDR3 comprises 13 residues.

This clone was recorded once. The chain joins TRBV27 to TRBJ2-2; D may be TRBD1 (6 bases). Trimming took off 4 bases at V and 3 bases at J, with 6 bases between the two ends. The CDR3 runs to 13 residues. The V gene's germline CDR1 is MNHEY and CDR2 SMNVEV (reference sequence). The CDR3 loop reads CASSSGDTGELFF. DNA of the CDR3: TGTGCCAGCAGTTCAGGGGACACCGGGGAGCTGTTTTTT.

The rearrangement links TRBV29-1 to TRBJ1-2; D gene unclear. This CDR3 region has 11 residues. The germline gives CDR1 SQVTM, CDR2 ANQGSEA. Trimming removed 3 bases at V and 6 bases at J, with 8 bases between. This chain's CDR3 is CSVDSGDGYTF. In DNA, the CDR3 is TGCAGCGTTGATTCCGGGGATGGCTACACCTTC. The full variable domain, with the rest looked up from reference TRBV29-1 and TRBJ1-2, is SAVISQKPSRDICQRGTSLTIQCQVDSQVTMMFWYRQQPGQSLTLIATANQGSEATYESGFVIDKFPISRPNLTFSTLTVSNMSPEDSSIYLCSVDSGDGYTFGSGTRLTVV.

The chain joins TRBV7-9 to TRBJ2-5; D gene ambiguous. Germline V gives CDR1 SEHNR, CDR2 FQNEAQ (reference sequence). Trimming removed 3 bases at V and 4 bases at J, with 12 bases between. This CDR3 is built from 14 residues. CDR3 residues: CASSFIEPSETQYF. In DNA, the CDR3 is TGTGCCAGCAGCTTCATAGAACCATCAGAGACCCAGTACTTC.

The chain recombines TRBV7-3 with TRBJ2-1; TRBD2 might be the D (5 bases). V was pared by 2 bases and J by 4 bases, with 9 bases between. Germline values: CDR1 SGHTA, CDR2 FQGTGA. The CDR3 loop spans 14 amino acids. The CDR3 region has the DNA TGTGCCAGCAGCTTATGGAGGCCGTACAATGAGCAGTTCTTC. This codes for CASSLWRPYNEQFF.

The chain joins TRBV18 to TRBJ2-1, with D possibly TRBD1 on 5 matching bases. V dropped 5 bases and J dropped 5 bases, with 16 bases sitting between them. The CDR3 length is 15 residues. Germline CDR1 and CDR2: KGHSH and LQKENI. The CDR3 protein is CASSSKVGRDNEQFF. The CDR3 coding sequence is TGTGCCAGCTCATCCAAGGTTGGCAGGGACAATGAGCAGTTCTTC.

The gene calls are TRBV5-4 and TRBJ2-6, with a weak D call TRBD1 (5 bases). The CDR3 extends over 16 amino acids. Germline lookup yields CDR1 SGHNT and CDR2 YYREEE (reference sequence). The V gene lost 5 bases and the J gene lost 0 bases, with 12 bases spanning the gap. CDR3 sequence (DNA): TGTGCCAGCAGATCAACAACAGGCTCTGGGGCCAACGTCCTGACTTTC. Protein sequence: CASRSTTGSGANVLTF.

This sequence joins TRBV27 and TRBJ2-1; 9 nucleotides line up with TRBD2. This CDR3 has 17 residues. After removal of 6 bases from V and 1 base from J, the junction contained 10 bases not matched to a gene. Germline V gives CDR1 MNHEY, CDR2 SMNVEV (reference sequence). The CDR3 DNA reads TGTGCCAGCAGCCCTTTTAGCGGGAGTTTGTCCTACAATGAGCAGTTCTTC. Translating gives CASSPFSGSLSYNEQFF.

This chain joins TRBV27 and TRBJ2-1; D gene ambiguous. Germline loops: CDR1 MNHEY, CDR2 SMNVEV (reference sequence). The CDR3 is 12 amino acids. V dropped 3 bases and J dropped 8 bases, with 8 bases sitting between them. The CDR3 spells CASSFRGDEQFF. The CDR3 DNA reads TGTGCCAGCAGTTTTCGAGGCGATGAGCAGTTCTTC.

V gene TRBV6-6 combines with J gene TRBJ1-2, with D possibly TRBD1 on 6 matching bases. The V end lost 2 bases, the J end lost 6 bases, and 13 bases lay between the germline ends. The germline V gene encodes CDR1 MNHNY and CDR2 SVGAGI (reference sequence). The CDR3 extends over 14 amino acids. The CDR3 here is CASSYPDRINGYTF. The DNA of the CDR3 is TGTGCCAGCAGTTACCCGGACAGAATCAATGGCTACACCTTC.

The rearrangement links TRBV7-9 to TRBJ1-3; tentatively, D is TRBD1 (6 bases). V was clipped by 2 bases and J by 0 bases, with 17 bases between them. This CDR3 region has 18 residues. The germline V gene has CDR1 SEHNR and CDR2 FQNEAQ (reference sequence). The CDR3 DNA reads TGTGCCAGCAGCTTATACGGACACCGGGACATCTCTGGAAACACCATATATTTT. This sequence encodes CASSLYGHRDISGNTIYF.

The gene calls are TRBV4-1 and TRBJ2-7; D may be TRBD2 (7 bases). CDR3 length: 13 residues. Between the trimmed V and J ends, which lost 1 base and 7 bases, there was a span of 11 bases. The V gene's germline CDR1 is MGHRA and CDR2 YSYEKL. CDR3: CASSQGRGGEQYF. The CDR3 DNA is TGCGCCAGCAGCCAAGGAAGGGGGGGTGAGCAGTACTTC.

The rearrangement joins TRBV7-8 to TRBJ2-7; weak D call: TRBD2 (5 bases). This CDR3 contains 14 residues. Germline V gives CDR1 SGHVS, CDR2 FQNEAQ. Trimming left V 2 bases short and J 5 bases short, with 13 bases between. CDR3 bases: TGTGCCAGCAGCTTAAGTGGTAGCGAGGACGAGCAGTACTTC. It specifies CASSLSGSEDEQYF.